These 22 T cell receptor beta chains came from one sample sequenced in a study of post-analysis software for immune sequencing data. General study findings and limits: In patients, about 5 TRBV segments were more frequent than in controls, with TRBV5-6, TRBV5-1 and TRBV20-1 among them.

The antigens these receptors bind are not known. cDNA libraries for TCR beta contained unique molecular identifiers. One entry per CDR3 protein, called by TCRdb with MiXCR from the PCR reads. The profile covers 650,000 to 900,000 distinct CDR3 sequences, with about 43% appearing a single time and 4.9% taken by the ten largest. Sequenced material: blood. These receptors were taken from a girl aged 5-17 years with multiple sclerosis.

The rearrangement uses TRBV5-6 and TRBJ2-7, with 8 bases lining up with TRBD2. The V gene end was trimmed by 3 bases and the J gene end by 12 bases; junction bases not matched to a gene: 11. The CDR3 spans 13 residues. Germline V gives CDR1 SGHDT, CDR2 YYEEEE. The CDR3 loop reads CASSSPLTSDSYF. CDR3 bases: TGTGCCAGCAGCTCCCCCCTGACTAGCGATTCGTACTTC.

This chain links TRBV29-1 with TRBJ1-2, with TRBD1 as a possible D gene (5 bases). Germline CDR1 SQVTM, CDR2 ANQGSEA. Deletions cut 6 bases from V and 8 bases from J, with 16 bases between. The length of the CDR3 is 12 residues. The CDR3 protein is CSVPGPPGGYTF. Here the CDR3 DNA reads TGCAGCGTCCCCGGGCCTCCAGGGGGCTACACCTTC. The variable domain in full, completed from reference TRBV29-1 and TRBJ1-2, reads SAVISQKPSRDICQRGTSLTIQCQVDSQVTMMFWYRQQPGQSLTLIATANQGSEATYESGFVIDKFPISRPNLTFSTLTVSNMSPEDSSIYLCSVPGPPGGYTFGSGTRLTVV.

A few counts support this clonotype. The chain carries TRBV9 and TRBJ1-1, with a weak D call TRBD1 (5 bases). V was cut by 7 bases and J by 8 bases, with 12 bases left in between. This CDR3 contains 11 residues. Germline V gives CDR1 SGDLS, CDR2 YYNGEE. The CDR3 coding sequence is TGTGCCAGCGGAAGGGGTCAGGAAGCTTTCTTT. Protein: CASGRGQEAFF.

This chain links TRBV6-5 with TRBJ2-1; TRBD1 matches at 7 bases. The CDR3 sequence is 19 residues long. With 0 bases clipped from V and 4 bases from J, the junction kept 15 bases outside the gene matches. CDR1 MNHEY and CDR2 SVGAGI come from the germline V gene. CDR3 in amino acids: CASSYSYRGTEFGYNEQFF. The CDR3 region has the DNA TGTGCCAGCAGTTACTCGTACAGGGGTACGGAGTTTGGGTACAATGAGCAGTTCTTC.

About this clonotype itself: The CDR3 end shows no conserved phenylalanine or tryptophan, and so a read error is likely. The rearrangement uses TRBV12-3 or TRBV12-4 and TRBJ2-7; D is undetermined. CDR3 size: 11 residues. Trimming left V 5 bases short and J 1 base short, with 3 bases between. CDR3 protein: CASSPSYEQYL. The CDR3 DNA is TGTGCCAGCAGTCCTTCCTACGAGCAGTACTTG.

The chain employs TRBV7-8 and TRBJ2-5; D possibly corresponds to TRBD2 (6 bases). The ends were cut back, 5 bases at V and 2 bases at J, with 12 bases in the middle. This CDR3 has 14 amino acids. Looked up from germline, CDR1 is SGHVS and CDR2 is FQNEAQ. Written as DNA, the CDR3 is TGTGCCAGCAGCGCCCCTAGCGCTCAAGAGACCCAGTACTTC. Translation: CASSAPSAQETQYF.

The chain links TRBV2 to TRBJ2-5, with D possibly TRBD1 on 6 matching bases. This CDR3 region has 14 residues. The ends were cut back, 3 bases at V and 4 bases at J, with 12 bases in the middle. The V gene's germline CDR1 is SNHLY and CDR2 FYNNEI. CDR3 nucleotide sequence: TGTGCCAGCAGTGATGGACAGTTCCGAGAGACCCAGTACTTC. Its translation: CASSDGQFRETQYF.

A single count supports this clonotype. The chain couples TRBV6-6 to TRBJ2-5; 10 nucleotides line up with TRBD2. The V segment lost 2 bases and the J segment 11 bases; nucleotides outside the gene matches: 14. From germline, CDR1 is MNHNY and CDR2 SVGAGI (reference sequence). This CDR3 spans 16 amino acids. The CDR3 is CASSYHASGSHNEQYF. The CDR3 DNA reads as TGTGCCAGCAGTTACCACGCTAGCGGGAGCCACAATGAGCAGTACTTC.

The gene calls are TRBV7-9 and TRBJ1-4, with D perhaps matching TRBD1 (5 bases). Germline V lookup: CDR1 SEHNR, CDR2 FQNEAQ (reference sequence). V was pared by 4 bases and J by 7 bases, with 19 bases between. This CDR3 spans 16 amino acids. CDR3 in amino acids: CASSSNQGDSSEKLFF. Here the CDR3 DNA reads TGTGCCAGCAGCTCGAATCAGGGTGATTCGAGTGAAAAACTGTTTTTT.

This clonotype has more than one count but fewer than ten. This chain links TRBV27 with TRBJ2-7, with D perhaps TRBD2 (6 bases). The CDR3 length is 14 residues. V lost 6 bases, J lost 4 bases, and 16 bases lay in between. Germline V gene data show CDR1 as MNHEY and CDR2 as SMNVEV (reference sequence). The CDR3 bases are TGTGCCAGCAGCTTTGCTAGCGAAGCTTACGAGCAGTACTTC. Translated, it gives CASSFASEAYEQYF.

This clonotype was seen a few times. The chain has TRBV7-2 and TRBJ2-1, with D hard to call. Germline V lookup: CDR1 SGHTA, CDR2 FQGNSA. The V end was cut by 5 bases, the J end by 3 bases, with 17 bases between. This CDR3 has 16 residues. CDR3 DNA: TGTGCCAGCAGCCCTCCCGGGCCACCCCGCTACAATGAGCAGTTCTTC. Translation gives CASSPPGPPRYNEQFF.

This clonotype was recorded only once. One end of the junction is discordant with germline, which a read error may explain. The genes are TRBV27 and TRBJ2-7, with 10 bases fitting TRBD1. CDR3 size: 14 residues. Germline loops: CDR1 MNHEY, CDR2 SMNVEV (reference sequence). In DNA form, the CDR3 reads TGTACCAGCAGTCCCGGGACAGGGGAAGGCGAGCAGTACTTC. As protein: CTSSPGTGEGEQYF.

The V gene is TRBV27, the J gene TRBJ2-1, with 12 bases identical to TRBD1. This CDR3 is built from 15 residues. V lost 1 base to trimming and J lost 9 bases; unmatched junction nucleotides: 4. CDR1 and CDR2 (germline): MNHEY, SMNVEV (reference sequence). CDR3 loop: CASSLWGQGAGEQFF. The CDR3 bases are TGTGCCAGCAGTTTATGGGGACAGGGGGCTGGTGAGCAGTTCTTC.

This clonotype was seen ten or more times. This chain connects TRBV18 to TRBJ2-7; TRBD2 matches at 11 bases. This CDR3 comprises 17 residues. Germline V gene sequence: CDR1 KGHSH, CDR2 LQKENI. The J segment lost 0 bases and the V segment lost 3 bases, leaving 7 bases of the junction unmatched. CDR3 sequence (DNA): TGTGCCAGCTCACCCTCGGGACTAGCGGTTAGCTCCTACGAGCAGTACTTC. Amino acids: CASSPSGLAVSSYEQYF. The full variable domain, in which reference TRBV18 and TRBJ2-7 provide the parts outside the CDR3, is NAGVMQNPRHLVRRRGQEARLRCSPMKGHSHVYWYRQLPEEGLKFMVYLQKENIIDESGMPKERFSAEFPKEGPSILRIQQVVRGDSAAYFCASSPSGLAVSSYEQYFGPGTRLTVT.

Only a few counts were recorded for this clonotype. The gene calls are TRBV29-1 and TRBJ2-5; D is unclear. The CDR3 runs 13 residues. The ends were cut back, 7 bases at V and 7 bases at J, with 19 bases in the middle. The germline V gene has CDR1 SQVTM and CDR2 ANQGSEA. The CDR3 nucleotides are TGCAGCGACCAACCGCGACTCGTCGGGACCCAGTACTTC. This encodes CSDQPRLVGTQYF.

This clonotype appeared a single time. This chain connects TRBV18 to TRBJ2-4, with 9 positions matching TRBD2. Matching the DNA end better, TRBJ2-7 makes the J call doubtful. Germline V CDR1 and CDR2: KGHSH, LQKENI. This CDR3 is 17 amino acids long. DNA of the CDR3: TGTGCCAGCTCACCCAAGCGAGTAGCGGGAGCATGGTACGAGCAGTACTTC. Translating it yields CASSPKRVAGAWYEQYF.

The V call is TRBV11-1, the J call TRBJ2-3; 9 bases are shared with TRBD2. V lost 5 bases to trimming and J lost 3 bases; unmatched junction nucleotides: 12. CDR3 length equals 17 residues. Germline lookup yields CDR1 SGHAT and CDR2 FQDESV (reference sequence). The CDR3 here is CASSPVSSSGSTDTQYF. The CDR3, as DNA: TGTGCCAGCAGCCCTGTGAGTAGTAGCGGGAGTACAGATACGCAGTATTTT. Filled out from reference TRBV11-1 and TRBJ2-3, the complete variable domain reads EAEVAQSPRYKITEKSQAVAFWCDPISGHATLYWYRQILGQGPELLVQFQDESVVDDSQLPKDRFSAERLKGVDSTLKIQPAELGDSAMYLCASSPVSSSGSTDTQYFGPGTRLTVL.

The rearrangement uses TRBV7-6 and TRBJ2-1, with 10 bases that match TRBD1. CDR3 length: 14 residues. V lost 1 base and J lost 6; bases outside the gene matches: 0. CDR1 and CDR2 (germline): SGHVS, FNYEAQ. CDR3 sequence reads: CASSLGTGGNEQFF. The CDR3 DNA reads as TGTGCCAGCAGCTTAGGGACAGGGGGCAATGAGCAGTTCTTC.

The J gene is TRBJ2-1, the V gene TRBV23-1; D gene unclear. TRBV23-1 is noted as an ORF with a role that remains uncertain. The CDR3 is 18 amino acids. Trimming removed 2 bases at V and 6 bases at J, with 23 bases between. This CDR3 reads CASSQPPNLNSSLNEQFF. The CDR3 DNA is TGCGCCAGCAGTCAACCCCCGAACCTAAACAGCAGTCTCAATGAGCAGTTCTTC.

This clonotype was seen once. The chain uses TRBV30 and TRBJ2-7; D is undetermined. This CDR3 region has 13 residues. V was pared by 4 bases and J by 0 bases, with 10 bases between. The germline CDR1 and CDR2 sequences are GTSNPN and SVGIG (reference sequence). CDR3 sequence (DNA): TGTGCCTGGATTGATGGAGCCTCCTACGAGCAGTACTTC. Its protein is CAWIDGASYEQYF. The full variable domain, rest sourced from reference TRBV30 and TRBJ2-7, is SQTIHQWPATLVQPVGSPLSLECTVEGTSNPNLYWYRQAAGRGLQLLFYSVGIGQISSEVPQNLSASRPQDRQFILSSKKLLLSDSGFYLCAWIDGASYEQYFGPGTRLTVT.

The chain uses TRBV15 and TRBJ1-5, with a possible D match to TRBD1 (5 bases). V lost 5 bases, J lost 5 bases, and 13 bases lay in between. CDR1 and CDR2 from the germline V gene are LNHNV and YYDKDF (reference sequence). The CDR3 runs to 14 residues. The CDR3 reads CATSGLGGYQPQHF. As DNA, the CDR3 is TGTGCCACCAGCGGCCTCGGGGGGTATCAGCCCCAGCATTTT.

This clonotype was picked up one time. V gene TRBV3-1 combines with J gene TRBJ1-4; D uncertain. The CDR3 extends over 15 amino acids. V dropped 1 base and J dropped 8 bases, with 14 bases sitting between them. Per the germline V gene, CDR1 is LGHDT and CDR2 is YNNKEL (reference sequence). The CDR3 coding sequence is TGTGCCAGCAGCCAAGCCGTCTCGACGTTCGAAAAACTGTTTTTT. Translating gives CASSQAVSTFEKLFF.